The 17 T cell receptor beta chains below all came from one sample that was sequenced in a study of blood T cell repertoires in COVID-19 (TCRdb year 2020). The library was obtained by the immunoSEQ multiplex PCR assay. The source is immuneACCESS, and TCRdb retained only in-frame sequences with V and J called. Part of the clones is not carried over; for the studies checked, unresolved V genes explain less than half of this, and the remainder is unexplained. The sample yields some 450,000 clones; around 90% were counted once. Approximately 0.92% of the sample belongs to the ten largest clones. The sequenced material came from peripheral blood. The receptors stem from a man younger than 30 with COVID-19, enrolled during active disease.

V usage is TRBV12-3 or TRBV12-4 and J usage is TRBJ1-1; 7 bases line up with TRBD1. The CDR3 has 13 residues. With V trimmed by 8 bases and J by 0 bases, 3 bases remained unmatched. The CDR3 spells CASSGTVNTEAFF. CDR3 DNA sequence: TGTGCCAGCTCCGGGACAGTGAACACTGAAGCTTTCTTT.

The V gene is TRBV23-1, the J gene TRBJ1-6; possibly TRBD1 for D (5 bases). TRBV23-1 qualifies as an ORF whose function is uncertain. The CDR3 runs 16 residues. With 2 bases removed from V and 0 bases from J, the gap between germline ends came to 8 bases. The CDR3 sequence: CASSQGGSSYNSPLHF. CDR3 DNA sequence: TGCGCCAGCAGTCAAGGGGGGAGCTCCTATAATTCACCCCTCCACTTT.

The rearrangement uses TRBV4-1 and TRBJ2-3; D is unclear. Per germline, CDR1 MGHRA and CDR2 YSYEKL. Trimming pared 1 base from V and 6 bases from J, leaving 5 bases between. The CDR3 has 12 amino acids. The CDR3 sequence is CASSQVIDTQYF. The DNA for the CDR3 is TGCGCCAGCAGCCAAGTTATCGATACGCAGTATTTT.

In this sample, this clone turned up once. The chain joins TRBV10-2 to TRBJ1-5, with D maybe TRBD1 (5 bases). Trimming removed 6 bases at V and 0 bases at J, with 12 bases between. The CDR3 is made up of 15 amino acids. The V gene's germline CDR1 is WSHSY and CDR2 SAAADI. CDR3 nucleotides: TGCGCCAGCAGATACTCCAGGGATAGCAATCAGCCCCAGCATTTT. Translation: CASRYSRDSNQPQHF.

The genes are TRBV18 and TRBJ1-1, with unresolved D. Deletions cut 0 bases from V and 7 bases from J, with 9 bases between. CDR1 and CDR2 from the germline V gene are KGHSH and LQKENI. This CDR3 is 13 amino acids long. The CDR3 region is CASSPPMSLEAFF. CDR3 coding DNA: TGTGCCAGCTCACCACCGATGTCACTTGAAGCTTTCTTT.

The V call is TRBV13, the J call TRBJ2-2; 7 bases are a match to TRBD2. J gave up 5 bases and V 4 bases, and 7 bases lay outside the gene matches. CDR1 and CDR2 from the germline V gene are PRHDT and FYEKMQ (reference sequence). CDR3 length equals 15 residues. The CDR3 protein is CASSSQRGRTGELFF. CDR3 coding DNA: TGTGCCAGCAGCTCCCAGCGGGGTAGAACCGGGGAGCTGTTTTTT. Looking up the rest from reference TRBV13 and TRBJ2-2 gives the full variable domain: AAGVIQSPRHLIKEKRETATLKCYPIPRHDTVYWYQQGPGQDPQFLISFYEKMQSDKGSIPDRFSAQQFSDYHSELNMSSLELGDSALYFCASSSQRGRTGELFFGEGSRLTVL.

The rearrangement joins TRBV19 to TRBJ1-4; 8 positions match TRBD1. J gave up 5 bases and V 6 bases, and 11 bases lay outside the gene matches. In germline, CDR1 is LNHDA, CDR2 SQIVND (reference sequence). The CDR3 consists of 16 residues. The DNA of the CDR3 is TGTGCCAGTAGCCGGGACAGGCGGCCTGGGAATGAAAAACTGTTTTTT. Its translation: CASSRDRRPGNEKLFF.

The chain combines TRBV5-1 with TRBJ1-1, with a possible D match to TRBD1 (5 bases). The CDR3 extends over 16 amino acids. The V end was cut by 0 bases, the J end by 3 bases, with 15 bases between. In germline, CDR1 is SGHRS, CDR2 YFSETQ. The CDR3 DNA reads TGCGCCAGCAGCTTGGCGTTTCGACAGACCTACACTGAAGCTTTCTTT. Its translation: CASSLAFRQTYTEAFF.

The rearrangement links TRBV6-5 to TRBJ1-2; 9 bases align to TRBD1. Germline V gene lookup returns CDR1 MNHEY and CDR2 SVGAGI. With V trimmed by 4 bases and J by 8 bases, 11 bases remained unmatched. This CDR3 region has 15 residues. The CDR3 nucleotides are TGTGCCAGCAGTTCCCTGAGGACAGGGGAGCGCGGCTACACCTTC. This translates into CASSSLRTGERGYTF.

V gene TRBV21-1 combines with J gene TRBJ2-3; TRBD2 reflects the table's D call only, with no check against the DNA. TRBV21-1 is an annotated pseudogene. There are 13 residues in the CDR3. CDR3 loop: CASNLATPDTQYF. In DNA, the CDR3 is TGTGCCAGCAACCTAGCAACCCCTGATACGCAGTATTTT.

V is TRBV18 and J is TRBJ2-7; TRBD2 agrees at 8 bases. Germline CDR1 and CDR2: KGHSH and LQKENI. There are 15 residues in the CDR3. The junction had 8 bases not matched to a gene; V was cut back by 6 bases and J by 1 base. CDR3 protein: CASSTGTSLSYEQYF. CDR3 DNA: TGTGCCAGCTCGACTGGGACTAGTCTTTCCTACGAGCAGTACTTC. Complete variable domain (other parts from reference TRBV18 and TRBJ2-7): NAGVMQNPRHLVRRRGQEARLRCSPMKGHSHVYWYRQLPEEGLKFMVYLQKENIIDESGMPKERFSAEFPKEGPSILRIQQVVRGDSAAYFCASSTGTSLSYEQYFGPGTRLTVT.

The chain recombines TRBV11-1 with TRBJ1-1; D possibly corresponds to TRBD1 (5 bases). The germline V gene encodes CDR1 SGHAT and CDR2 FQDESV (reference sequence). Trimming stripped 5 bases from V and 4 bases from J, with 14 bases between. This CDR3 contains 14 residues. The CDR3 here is CASSKQALGTEAFF. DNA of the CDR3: TGTGCCAGCAGCAAACAGGCCCTCGGCACTGAAGCTTTCTTT.

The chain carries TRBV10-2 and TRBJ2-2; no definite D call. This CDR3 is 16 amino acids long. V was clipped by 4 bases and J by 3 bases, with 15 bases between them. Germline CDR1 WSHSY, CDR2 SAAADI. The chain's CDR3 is CASSVSSSSYTGELFF. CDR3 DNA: TGCGCCAGCAGTGTCAGTAGCTCGTCGTACACCGGGGAGCTGTTTTTT.

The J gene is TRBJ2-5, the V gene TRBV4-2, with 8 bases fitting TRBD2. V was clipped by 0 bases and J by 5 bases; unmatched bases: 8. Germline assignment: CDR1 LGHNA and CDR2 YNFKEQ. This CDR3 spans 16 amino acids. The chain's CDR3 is CASSQDHPGGDETQYF. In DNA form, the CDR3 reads TGTGCCAGCAGCCAAGATCATCCGGGGGGGGACGAGACCCAGTACTTC.

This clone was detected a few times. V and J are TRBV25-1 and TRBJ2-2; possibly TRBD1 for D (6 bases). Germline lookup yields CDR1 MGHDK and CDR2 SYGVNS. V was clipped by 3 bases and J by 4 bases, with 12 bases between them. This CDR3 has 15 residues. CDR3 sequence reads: CASSEDSWGTGELFF. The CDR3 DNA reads TGTGCCAGCAGTGAGGACAGCTGGGGCACCGGGGAGCTGTTTTTT.

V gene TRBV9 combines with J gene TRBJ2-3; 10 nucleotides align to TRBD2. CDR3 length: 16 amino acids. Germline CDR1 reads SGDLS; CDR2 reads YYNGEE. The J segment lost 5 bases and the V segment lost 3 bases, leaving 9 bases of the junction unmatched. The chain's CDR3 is CASSASGRGSKDTQYF. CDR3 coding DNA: TGTGCCAGCAGCGCAAGCGGGAGGGGCAGTAAAGATACGCAGTATTTT.

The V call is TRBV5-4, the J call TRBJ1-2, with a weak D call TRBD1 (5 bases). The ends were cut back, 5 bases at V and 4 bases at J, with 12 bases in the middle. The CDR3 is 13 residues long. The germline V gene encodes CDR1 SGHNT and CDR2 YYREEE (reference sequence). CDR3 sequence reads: CASSLQGVYGYTF. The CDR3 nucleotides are TGTGCCAGCAGTCTGCAAGGGGTCTATGGCTACACCTTC.